These 25 T cell receptor beta chains came from one sample sequenced in a study of regulatory T cells in long-lasting Graves disease. Regarding time point: newly diagnosed GD, antithyroid drugs for less than 3 months. RNA extracted from PBMCs served as the sequencing template. Library construction for TCR beta used iRepertoire HTBI primers and Arm-PCR of CDR3 regions. TCRdb re-analysed the multiplex PCR reads in MiXCR, keeping a single row per CDR3 protein. The sample lists under 300,000 distinct CDR3 sequences, roughly 18% occurring once. These data were also filed under a second study, of T cells in Graves' hyperthyroidism and ophthalmopathy.

The source material was peripheral blood mononuclear cells (PBMCs), sampled at new diagnosis, from a patient treated with antithyroid drugs. All receptors derive from a woman aged 25-40 years with Graves disease.

As to this clonotype: It may be a read error: a sequence one base away is much more abundant. The V and J genes are TRBV10-3 and TRBJ1-1, with D uncertain. Germline CDR1 and CDR2: ENHRY and SYGVKD. The CDR3 loop spans 13 amino acids. The germline V and J ends were trimmed by 6 bases and 0 bases, with 8 bases remaining between them. The CDR3 sequence is CAIRDRVNTEAFF. Written as DNA, the CDR3 is TGTGCCATCAGGGACCGAGTGAACACTGAAGCTTTCTTT.

In its sample, this clonotype was seen many times. The chain is built from TRBV6-1 and TRBJ1-2; perhaps TRBD1 as D (6 bases). Germline CDR1 MNHNS, CDR2 SASEGT. This CDR3 comprises 15 residues. Trimming took off 4 bases at V and 8 bases at J, with 20 bases between the two ends. CDR3 nucleotide sequence: TGTGCCAGCAGTGGATCTTCCGGGACAACGGACGGCTACACCTTC. As protein: CASSGSSGTTDGYTF.

V usage is TRBV20-1 and J usage is TRBJ2-5; TRBD2 might be the D (7 bases). The CDR3 totals 14 residues. In germline, CDR1 is DFQATT, CDR2 SNEGSKA (reference sequence). V was shortened by 7 bases and J by 1 base, with 16 bases between the two germline ends. CDR3 sequence: CSVRGDTPQETQYF. The CDR3 nucleotides read TGCAGTGTTCGGGGGGACACCCCCCAAGAGACCCAGTACTTC.

At least ten counts were recorded for this clonotype. The chain recombines TRBV3-1 with TRBJ2-1, with 16 nucleotides matching TRBD2. CDR3 size: 19 residues. Unmatched junction bases numbered 14, after V lost 6 bases and J lost 6 bases. The germline gives CDR1 LGHDT, CDR2 YNNKEL (reference sequence). CDR3 region: CASSQTPGLAGGRFNEQFF. For the CDR3, the DNA is TGTGCCAGCAGTCAAACCCCGGGACTAGCGGGGGGGCGGTTCAATGAGCAGTTCTTC.

In its sample, this clonotype was seen many times. V usage is TRBV3-1 and J usage is TRBJ2-1; tentatively, D is TRBD1 (6 bases). The CDR3 runs 13 residues. Per the germline V gene, CDR1 is LGHDT and CDR2 is YNNKEL (reference sequence). V lost 4 bases, J lost 4 bases, and 8 bases lay in between. The CDR3 bases are TGTGCCAGCAGCCCAGGACAGTACAATGAGCAGTTCTTC. Protein sequence: CASSPGQYNEQFF.

This clonotype was detected ten times or more. The chain has TRBV6-1 and TRBJ1-5; 8 nucleotides match TRBD1. Germline CDR1 MNHNS, CDR2 SASEGT. V gave up 6 bases and J gave up 6 bases; unmatched junction bases: 7. The CDR3 length is 14 residues. The DNA for the CDR3 is TGTGCCAGCAGAGCAACAGGGGGTGGTCAGCCCCAGCATTTT. This sequence encodes CASRATGGGQPQHF.

This clonotype came up many times. The chain couples TRBV7-2 to TRBJ1-2; D gene unclear. The CDR3 runs 14 residues. Per germline, CDR1 SGHTA and CDR2 FQGNSA. V was cut by 1 base and J by 4 bases, with 10 bases left in between. In DNA, the CDR3 is TGTGCCAGCAGCTTAGGTGTGGGTTCCTATGGCTACACCTTC. Amino acid sequence: CASSLGVGSYGYTF.

This clonotype was counted many times. The chain joins TRBV18 to TRBJ1-1; perhaps TRBD1 as D (5 bases). The CDR3 runs to 14 residues. The germline V gene has CDR1 KGHSH and CDR2 LQKENI. V was pared by 3 bases and J by 1 base, with 9 bases between. The DNA of the CDR3 is TGTGCCAGCTCACCGGGACCGTCGAACACTGAAGCTTTCTTT. Translation gives CASSPGPSNTEAFF.

This clonotype was picked up many times. The genes are TRBV11-1 and TRBJ1-2, with TRBD1 matching 12 bases. The junction had 4 bases not matched to a gene; V was cut back by 5 bases and J by 3 bases. Germline V gene data show CDR1 as SGHAT and CDR2 as FQDESV (reference sequence). The CDR3 spans 15 residues. The CDR3 reads CASSPGTGGDYGYTF. DNA of the CDR3: TGTGCCAGCAGCCCAGGGACAGGGGGCGACTATGGCTACACCTTC.

This clonotype was picked up many times. The chain recombines TRBV12-3 or TRBV12-4 with TRBJ1-1, with D unclear. V was shortened by 2 bases and J by 8 bases, with 12 bases between the two germline ends. The CDR3 loop spans 13 amino acids. The CDR3 sequence is CASSLLDGREAFF. CDR3 nucleotide sequence: TGTGCCAGCAGTTTACTAGACGGGAGAGAAGCTTTCTTT.

Many counts were recorded for this clonotype. The genes are TRBV12-3 or TRBV12-4 and TRBJ1-5; D remains unclear. V dropped 3 bases and J dropped 6 bases, with 9 bases sitting between them. The CDR3 length is 13 residues. The CDR3 loop reads CASSFGFLQPQHF. The CDR3 DNA sequence: TGTGCCAGCAGTTTTGGGTTTCTTCAGCCCCAGCATTTT.

This clonotype was recorded at least ten times. This chain uses TRBV13 with TRBJ2-3; D gene ambiguous. CDR1 is PRHDT and CDR2 is FYEKMQ in the germline V gene (reference sequence). The CDR3 contains 13 residues. The germline V and J ends were trimmed by 5 bases and 5 bases, with 11 bases remaining between them. CDR3 loop: CASSSSFRDTQYF. The CDR3 region has the DNA TGTGCCAGCAGCAGTTCATTTCGAGATACGCAGTATTTT.

Of note for this clonotype: A much larger clone differs from this one at a single base, so this may be a read error. No conserved phenylalanine or tryptophan is present at the end of the CDR3, so a read error is the likely explanation. The chain carries TRBV19 and TRBJ1-1; D is uncertain. V lost 6 bases and J 0 bases, leaving 17 bases between the germline ends. The CDR3 contains 16 residues. CDR1 and CDR2 (germline): LNHDA, SQIVND (reference sequence). The CDR3 DNA reads as TGTGCCAGTAGCCCTCCCTTGGGATTCATGAACACTGAAGCTTTCTCT. Amino acids: CASSPPLGFMNTEAFS.

This clonotype was seen repeatedly, ten times or more. The rearrangement links TRBV3-1 to TRBJ1-4, with 7 bases lining up with TRBD1. The germline V gene encodes CDR1 LGHDT and CDR2 YNNKEL (reference sequence). CDR3 size: 16 residues. With 4 bases clipped from V and 0 bases from J, the junction kept 5 bases outside the gene matches. This CDR3 reads CASSPYQGATNEKLFF. CDR3 sequence (DNA): TGTGCCAGCAGCCCCTATCAGGGGGCAACTAATGAAAAACTGTTTTTT.

This clonotype came up many times. The germline gene is not matched at one end of the junction; a read error may be the cause. The rearrangement uses TRBV5-1 and TRBJ2-7; no reliable D call. This CDR3 has 12 amino acids. Germline-derived CDR1 and CDR2 are SGHRS and YFSETQ. As DNA, the CDR3 is TGTGCCAGCAGCTTCGACGGCTACGAGCAGTACTTC. This gives the protein CASSFDGYEQYF.

Ten or more counts support this clonotype. The chain carries TRBV7-9 and TRBJ2-3; TRBD1 matches 7 bases. CDR1 SEHNR and CDR2 FQNEAQ come from the germline V gene (reference sequence). The length of the CDR3 is 19 residues. With V trimmed by 4 bases and J by 0 bases, 16 bases remained unmatched. This chain's CDR3 is CASSSLESQRTGSTDTQYF. For the CDR3, the DNA is TGTGCCAGCAGCTCCTTAGAGTCCCAACGGACAGGCAGCACAGATACGCAGTATTTT.

In the case of this clonotype: The junction and the germline gene differ at one end; a read error may be behind it. The chain uses TRBV7-3 and TRBJ2-5; 7 bases agree with TRBD2. The J call may be faulty, since TRBJ2-1 better matches the DNA end. The CDR3 is 16 residues long. Germline-derived CDR1 and CDR2 are SGHTA and FQGTGA. CDR3 loop: CASSLTAGVTYNGQFF. Here the CDR3 DNA reads TGTGCCAGCAGCTTAACGGCGGGGGTCACCTACAATGGGCAGTTCTTC.

This clonotype was detected ten times or more. The chain links TRBV3-1 to TRBJ2-7; perhaps TRBD2 as D (5 bases). Germline V lookup: CDR1 LGHDT, CDR2 YNNKEL (reference sequence). Trimming took 1 base from V and 6 from J, leaving 13 bases between them. The CDR3 length is 14 residues. For the CDR3, the DNA is TGTGCCAGCAGCCAAGGTCGGGGAGTGGGCGAGCAGTACTTC. Its translation: CASSQGRGVGEQYF.

This clonotype came up a few times. V and J are TRBV5-8 and TRBJ2-1; D is ambiguous. The CDR3 has 15 residues. The V gene's germline CDR1 is SGHTS and CDR2 YDEGEE. Between the trimmed V and J ends, which lost 2 bases and 4 bases, there was a span of 13 bases. The CDR3 loop reads CASSFIGLSYNEQFF. In nucleotides, the CDR3 is TGTGCCAGCAGCTTCATCGGGCTTTCGTACAATGAGCAGTTCTTC. Full variable domain (remainder filled in from reference TRBV5-8 and TRBJ2-1): EAGVTQSPTHLIKTRGQQATLRCSPISGHTSVYWYQQALGLGLQFLLWYDEGEERNRGNFPPRFSGRQFPNYSSELNVNALELEDSALYLCASSFIGLSYNEQFFGPGTRLTVL.

In this sample, this clonotype turned up many times. The gene calls are TRBV18 and TRBJ1-1; D uncertain. Looked up from germline, CDR1 is KGHSH and CDR2 is LQKENI. The CDR3 is made up of 14 amino acids. The V end lost 2 bases, the J end lost 1 base, and 8 bases lay between the germline ends. CDR3 in amino acids: CASSPSSWNTEAFF. The CDR3 nucleotides are TGTGCCAGCTCACCAAGTAGCTGGAACACTGAAGCTTTCTTT.

The sample holds many counts of this clonotype. The genes are TRBV4-1 and TRBJ1-5; 10 bases agree with TRBD1. The CDR3 is 14 amino acids. CDR1 and CDR2 from the germline V gene are MGHRA and YSYEKL. V was pared by 3 bases and J by 5 bases, with 1 base of the junction left unmatched. The CDR3 DNA reads as TGCGCCAGCAGCCAGACAGGGGGCGATCAGCCCCAGCATTTT. This encodes CASSQTGGDQPQHF.

This clonotype was picked up many times. The chain employs TRBV2 and TRBJ1-1; D gene unclear. With 4 bases removed from V and 11 bases from J, the gap between germline ends came to 11 bases. The CDR3 length is 11 residues. Germline V gene data show CDR1 as SNHLY and CDR2 as FYNNEI. The CDR3 DNA is TGTGCCAGCAGTGTGAGTAGTTTCGCTTTCTTT. Translated, it gives CASSVSSFAFF.

As to this clonotype: A far larger clone is only one base removed, so a read error is likely. V and J are TRBV20-1 and TRBJ2-1; 7 nucleotides match TRBD2. CDR1 DFQATT and CDR2 SNEGSKA come from the germline V gene (reference sequence). The CDR3 is made up of 14 amino acids. Trimming at V came to 5 bases and at J to 13 bases, leaving 17 bases not matched to a gene. The CDR3 sequence is CSAPGGGIRETQFF. The DNA for the CDR3 is TGCAGTGCTCCTGGGGGGGGGATCCGAGAGACCCAGTTCTTC.

This clonotype was detected ten times or more. The chain uses TRBV6-1 and TRBJ2-3; 8 bases align to TRBD2. CDR1 is MNHNS and CDR2 is SASEGT in the germline V gene. This CDR3 is 17 amino acids long. Unmatched junction bases numbered 13, after V lost 5 bases and J lost 3 bases. The CDR3 nucleotides read TGTGCCAGCAGTCTGCCGACGATAGCGGGGCCAACAGATACGCAGTATTTT. It codes for CASSLPTIAGPTDTQYF.

The J gene is TRBJ1-5, the V gene TRBV20-1, with 7 nucleotides matching TRBD1. This CDR3 has 17 residues. Germline assignment: CDR1 DFQATT and CDR2 SNEGSKA (reference sequence). The trim removed 0 bases at V and 0 bases at J, leaving 8 bases unmatched. The CDR3 is CSARDIKGQLSNQPQHF. The CDR3 DNA sequence: TGCAGTGCTAGAGATATTAAGGGACAGCTTAGCAATCAGCCCCAGCATTTT.